The source of this TCR beta chain is a study of T cells in Graves' hyperthyroidism and ophthalmopathy. From RNA transcripts, TCR beta CDR3 regions were amplified. In the first-round RT-PCR of the TCR CDR3, the HTBI primer set was used. TCRdb ran MiXCR on the multiplex PCR reads and lists one entry per CDR3 protein. The sample comprises some 510,000 distinct CDR3 sequences, around 45% of which are singletons, and just under 8.5% rests with the top ten. There are a few counts of this clonotype. CDR1 is ENHRY and CDR2 is SYGVKD in the germline V gene. CDR3 length: 13 residues. Trimming removed 5 bases from V and 8 bases from J, with 12 bases in between.

The V gene is TRBV10-3, the J gene TRBJ2-2; possibly TRBD2 for D (5 bases). The sequence derives from a woman aged 18-30 years with Graves' hyperthyroidism. Sequenced: peripheral blood or thyroid tissue (not recorded which). The CDR3: CAISIGLAGELFF. CDR3 nucleotide sequence: TGTGCCATCAGTATCGGACTCGCTGGGGAGCTGTTTTTT.